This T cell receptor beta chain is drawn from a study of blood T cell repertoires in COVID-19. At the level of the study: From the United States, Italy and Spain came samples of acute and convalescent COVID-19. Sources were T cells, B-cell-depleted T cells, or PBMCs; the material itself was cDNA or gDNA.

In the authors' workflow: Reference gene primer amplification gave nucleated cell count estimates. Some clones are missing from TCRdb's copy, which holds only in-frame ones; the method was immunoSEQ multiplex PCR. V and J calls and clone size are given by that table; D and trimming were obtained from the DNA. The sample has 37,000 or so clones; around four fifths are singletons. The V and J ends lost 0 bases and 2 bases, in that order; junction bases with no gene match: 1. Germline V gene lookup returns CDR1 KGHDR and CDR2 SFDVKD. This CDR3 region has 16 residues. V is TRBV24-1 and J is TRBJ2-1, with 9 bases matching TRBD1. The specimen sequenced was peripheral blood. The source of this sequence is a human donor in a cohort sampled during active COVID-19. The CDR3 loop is CATSDLRDRAYNEQFF. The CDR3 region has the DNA TGTGCCACCAGTGATTTGCGGGACAGGGCCTACAATGAGCAGTTCTTC.